This T cell receptor (beta chain) was retrieved from a study of cytomegalovirus exposure and HLA in healthy donors. On the study more broadly: The roughly 120 validation repertoires were reported in a later analysis to have been generated on the same platform as the roughly 720 first-cohort repertoires.

Regarding the study as a whole: Rare TCR sequences dominated, though some public TCRs recurred in many donors. Subsequent analysis of the approximately 120 validation repertoires found a tendency for first-cohort TCR clusters to co-occur. The investigators catalogued about 170 TCR beta chains as cytomegalovirus-associated.

Turning to this clone: Antigen specificity is unknown.

Assay: immunoSEQ multiplex PCR; the TCRdb copy retains only in-frame clones and omits some. The sample lists roughly 150,000 clones; about 80% were seen once. In germline, CDR1 is SGHNT, CDR2 YYREEE (reference sequence). CDR3 length equals 14 residues. The V end lost 3 bases, the J end lost 0 bases, and 10 bases lay between the germline ends. The chain uses TRBV5-4 and TRBJ2-7; D is unclear. The specimen was PBMCs. The origin of this receptor is a man aged 25 to 40 in good health and CMV-seropositive. CDR3 protein: CASSYRGGSYEQYF. The CDR3 DNA reads TGTGCCAGCAGCTACCGCGGCGGCTCCTACGAGCAGTACTTC.